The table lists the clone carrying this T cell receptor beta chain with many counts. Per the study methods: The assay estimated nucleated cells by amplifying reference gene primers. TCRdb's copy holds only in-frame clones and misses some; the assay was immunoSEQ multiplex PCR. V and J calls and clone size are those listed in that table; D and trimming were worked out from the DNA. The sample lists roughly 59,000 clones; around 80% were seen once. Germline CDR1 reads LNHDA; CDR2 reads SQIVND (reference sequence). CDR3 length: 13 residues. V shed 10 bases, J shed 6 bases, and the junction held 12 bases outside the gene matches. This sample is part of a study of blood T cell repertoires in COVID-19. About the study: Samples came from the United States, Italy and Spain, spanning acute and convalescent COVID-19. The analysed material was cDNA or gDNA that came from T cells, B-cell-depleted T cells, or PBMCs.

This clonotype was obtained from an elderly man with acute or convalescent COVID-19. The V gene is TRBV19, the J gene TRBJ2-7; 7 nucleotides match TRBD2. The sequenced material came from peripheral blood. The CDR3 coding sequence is TGTGCCACGAGGGGAGGGCTGCGAGGCGAGCAGTACTTC. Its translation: CATRGGLRGEQYF.